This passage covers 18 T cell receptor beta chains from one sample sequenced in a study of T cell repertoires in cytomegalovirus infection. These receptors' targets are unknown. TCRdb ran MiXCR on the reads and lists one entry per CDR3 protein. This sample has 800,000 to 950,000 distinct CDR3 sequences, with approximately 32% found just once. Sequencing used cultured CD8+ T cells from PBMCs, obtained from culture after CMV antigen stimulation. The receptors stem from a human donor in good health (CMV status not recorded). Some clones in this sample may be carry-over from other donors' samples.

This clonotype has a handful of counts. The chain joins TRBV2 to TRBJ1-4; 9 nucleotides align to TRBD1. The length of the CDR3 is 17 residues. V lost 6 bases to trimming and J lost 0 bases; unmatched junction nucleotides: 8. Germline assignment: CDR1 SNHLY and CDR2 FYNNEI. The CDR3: CASRGPGQGTTNEKLFF. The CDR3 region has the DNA TGTGCCAGCAGAGGGCCGGGACAGGGAACAACTAATGAAAAACTGTTTTTT. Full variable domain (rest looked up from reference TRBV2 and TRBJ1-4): EPEVTQTPSHQVTQMGQEVILRCVPISNHLYFYWYRQILGQKVEFLVSFYNNEISEKSEIFDDQFSVERPDGSNFTLKIRSTKLEDSAMYFCASRGPGQGTTNEKLFFGSGTQLSVL.

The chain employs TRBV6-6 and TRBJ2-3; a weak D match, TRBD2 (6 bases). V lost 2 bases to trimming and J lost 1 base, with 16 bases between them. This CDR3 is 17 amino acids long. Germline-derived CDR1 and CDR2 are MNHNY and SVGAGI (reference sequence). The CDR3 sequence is CASSYTILGGGTDTQYF. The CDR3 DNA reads TGTGCCAGCAGTTACACAATTCTAGGCGGGGGCACAGATACGCAGTATTTT.

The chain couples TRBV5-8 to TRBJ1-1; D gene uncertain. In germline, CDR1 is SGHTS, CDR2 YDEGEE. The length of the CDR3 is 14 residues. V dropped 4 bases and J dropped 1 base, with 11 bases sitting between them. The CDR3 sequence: CASSRVISNTEAFF. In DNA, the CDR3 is TGTGCCAGCAGCCGCGTCATATCGAACACTGAAGCTTTCTTT.

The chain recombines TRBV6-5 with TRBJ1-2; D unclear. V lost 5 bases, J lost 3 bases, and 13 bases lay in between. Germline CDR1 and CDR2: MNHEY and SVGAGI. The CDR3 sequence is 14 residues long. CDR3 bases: TGTGCCAGCAGTCTAACCCCGGCAGACTATGGCTACACCTTC. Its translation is CASSLTPADYGYTF.

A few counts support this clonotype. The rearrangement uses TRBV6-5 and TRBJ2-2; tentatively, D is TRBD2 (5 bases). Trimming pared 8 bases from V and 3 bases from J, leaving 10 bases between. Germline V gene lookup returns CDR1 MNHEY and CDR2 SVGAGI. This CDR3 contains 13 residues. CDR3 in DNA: TGTGCCAGCGCGTGGGAGTACACCGGGGAGCTGTTTTTT. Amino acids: CASAWEYTGELFF.

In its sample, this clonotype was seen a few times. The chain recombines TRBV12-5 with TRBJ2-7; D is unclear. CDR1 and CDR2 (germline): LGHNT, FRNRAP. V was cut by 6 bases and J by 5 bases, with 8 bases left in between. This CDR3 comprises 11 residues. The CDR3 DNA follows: TGTGCTAGTGGGGCTCCGGACGAGCAGTACTTC. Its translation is CASGAPDEQYF.

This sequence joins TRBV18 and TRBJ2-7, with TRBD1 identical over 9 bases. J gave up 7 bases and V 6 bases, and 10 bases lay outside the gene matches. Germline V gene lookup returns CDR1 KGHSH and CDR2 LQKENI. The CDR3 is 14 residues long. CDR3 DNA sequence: TGTGCCAGCTCGCCAAGTACAGGGGGCGGAGAGCAGTACTTC. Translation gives CASSPSTGGGEQYF.

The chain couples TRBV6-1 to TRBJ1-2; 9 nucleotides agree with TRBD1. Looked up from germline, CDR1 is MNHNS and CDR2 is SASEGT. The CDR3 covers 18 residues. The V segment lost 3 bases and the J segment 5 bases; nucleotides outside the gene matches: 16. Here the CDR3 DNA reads TGTGCCAGCAGTGACATTCAAGGACAGGGGAGGAGGAATTATGGCTACACCTTC. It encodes CASSDIQGQGRRNYGYTF.

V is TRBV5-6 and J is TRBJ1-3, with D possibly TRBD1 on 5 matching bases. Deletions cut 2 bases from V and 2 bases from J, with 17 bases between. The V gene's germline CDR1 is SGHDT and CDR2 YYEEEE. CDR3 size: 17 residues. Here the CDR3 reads CASSLYVLRAPGNTIYF. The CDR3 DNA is TGTGCCAGCAGCTTATACGTTCTCAGGGCGCCTGGAAACACCATATATTTT.

The CDR3 DNA reads TGCAGCGTTGCCCAATCCACTAGCGTCGAAAACAATGAGCAGTTCTTC. Its protein product is CSVAQSTSVENNEQFF. The gene calls are TRBV29-1 and TRBJ2-1; TRBD2 matches at 7 bases. The V and J ends lost 4 bases and 5 bases, in that order; junction bases with no gene match: 14. Per germline, CDR1 SQVTM and CDR2 ANQGSEA. This CDR3 region has 16 residues.

The CDR3 DNA sequence: TGCGCCAGCAGCCAAGATGCACCAACAGGTTCACCCCTCCACTTT. Protein product: CASSQDAPTGSPLHF. This rearrangement joins TRBV4-1 to TRBJ1-6; the D gene is possibly TRBD1 (5 bases). CDR3 size: 15 residues. CDR1 is MGHRA, CDR2 YSYEKL, per germline. V lost 0 bases and J 9 bases, leaving 12 bases between the germline ends.

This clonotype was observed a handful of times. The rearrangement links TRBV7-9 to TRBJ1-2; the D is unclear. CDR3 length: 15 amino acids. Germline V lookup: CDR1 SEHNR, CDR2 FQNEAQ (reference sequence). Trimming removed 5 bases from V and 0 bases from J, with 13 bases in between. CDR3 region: CASSIGMGTNYGYTF. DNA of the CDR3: TGTGCCAGCAGCATAGGGATGGGAACTAACTATGGCTACACCTTC. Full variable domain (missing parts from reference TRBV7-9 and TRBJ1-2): DTGVSQNPRHKITKRGQNVTFRCDPISEHNRLYWYRQTLGQGPEFLTYFQNEAQLEKSRLLSDRFSAERPKGSFSTLEIQRTEQGDSAMYLCASSIGMGTNYGYTFGSGTRLTVV.

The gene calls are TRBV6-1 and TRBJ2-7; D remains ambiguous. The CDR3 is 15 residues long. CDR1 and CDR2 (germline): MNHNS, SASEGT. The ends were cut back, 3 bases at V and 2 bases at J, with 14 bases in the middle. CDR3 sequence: CASSEFTRSTYEQYF. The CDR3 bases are TGTGCCAGCAGTGAGTTTACAAGGAGTACCTACGAGCAGTACTTC.

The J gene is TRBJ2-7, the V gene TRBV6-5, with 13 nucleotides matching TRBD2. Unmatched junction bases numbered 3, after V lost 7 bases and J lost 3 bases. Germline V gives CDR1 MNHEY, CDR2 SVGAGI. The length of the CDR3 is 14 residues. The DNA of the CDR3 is TGTGCCAGCACCAGGACTAGCGGGGGCTACGAGCAGTACGTC. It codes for CASTRTSGGYEQYV.

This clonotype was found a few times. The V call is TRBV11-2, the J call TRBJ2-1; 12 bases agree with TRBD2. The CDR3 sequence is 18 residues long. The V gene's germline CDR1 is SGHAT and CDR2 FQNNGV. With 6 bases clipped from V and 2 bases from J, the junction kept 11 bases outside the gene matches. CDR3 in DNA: TGTGCCAGCAGGTGGACTAGCGGGGAAAGTCGGGCCTACAATGAGCAGTTCTTC. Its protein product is CASRWTSGESRAYNEQFF.

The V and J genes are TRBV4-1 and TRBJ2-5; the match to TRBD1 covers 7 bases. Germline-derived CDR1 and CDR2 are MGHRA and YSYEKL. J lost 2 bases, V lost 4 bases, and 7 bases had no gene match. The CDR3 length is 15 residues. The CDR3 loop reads CASSPPGTDQETQYF. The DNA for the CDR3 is TGCGCCAGCAGCCCACCAGGGACAGATCAAGAGACCCAGTACTTC.

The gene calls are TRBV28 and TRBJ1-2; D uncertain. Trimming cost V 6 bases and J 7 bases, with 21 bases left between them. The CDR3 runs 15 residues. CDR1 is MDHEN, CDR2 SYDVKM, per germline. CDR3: CASSPFFSGGIGYTF. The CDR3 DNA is TGTGCCAGCAGCCCCTTCTTCAGCGGAGGGATTGGCTACACCTTC.

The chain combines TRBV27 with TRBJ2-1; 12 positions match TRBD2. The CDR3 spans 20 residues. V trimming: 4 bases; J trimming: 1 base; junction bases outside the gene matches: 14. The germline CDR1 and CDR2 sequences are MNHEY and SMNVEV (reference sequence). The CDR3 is CASSSLSGTSGWGSYNEQFF. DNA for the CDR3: TGTGCCAGCAGTTCCCTATCCGGGACTAGCGGGTGGGGGTCCTACAATGAGCAGTTCTTC.